This T cell receptor beta chain was retrieved from a study of cytomegalovirus exposure and HLA in healthy donors. Findings of the study overall: Rarity marked most TCR sequences, yet some public TCRs occurred in many donors.

In the case of this clone: The antigen is unknown.

The assay was immunoSEQ multiplex PCR, and TCRdb's table has in-frame clones only and misses some. This sample has almost 75,000 clones, with 70% to 90% found just once. This CDR3 region has 14 residues. Germline V gene data show CDR1 as SGHAT and CDR2 as FQNNGV. V lost 5 bases and J 5 bases, leaving 15 bases between the germline ends. This chain uses TRBV11-2 with TRBJ2-5, with D maybe TRBD2 (5 bases). This clonotype was sampled from a man between 25 and 39 years old in good health and CMV-seronegative. Sequenced: PBMCs. CDR3 amino acids: CASSGGTVGETQYF. For the CDR3, the DNA is TGTGCCAGCAGCGGAGGTACAGTCGGGGAGACCCAGTACTTC.